This T cell receptor (beta chain) was recorded in a study of T cell repertoires in cytomegalovirus infection. From the reads, TCRdb called clonotypes with MiXCR, one entry per CDR3 protein. The sample records about 830,000 distinct CDR3 sequences, less than 35% being singletons. This CDR3 region has 12 residues. V was pared by 7 bases and J by 11 bases, with 4 bases of the junction left unmatched. Germline lookup yields CDR1 KGHDR and CDR2 SFDVKD. This clonotype has a handful of counts. Its antigen is as yet unknown. Sequencing used cultured CD8+ T cells from PBMCs, obtained from culture after CMV antigen stimulation. The V and J genes are TRBV24-1 and TRBJ1-4, with 9 positions matching TRBD1. The source is a human donor in good health (CMV status not recorded). Some clones in this sample may be carry-over from other donors' samples. The CDR3 here is CATRDGQGKLFF. The CDR3 DNA reads as TGTGCCACCAGGGACGGACAGGGGAAACTGTTTTTT.